The rows below give T cell receptor beta chains drawn from one sample of a study of CD8+ T cells in alopecia areata. The repertoire was sequenced with immunoSEQ multiplex PCR; TCRdb's copy has only in-frame clones and lacks some. The sample has about 150,000 clones; roughly three fifths are singletons. Sequenced here: CD4+ T cells sorted from blood, sampled at week 0. All receptors derive from a human donor with alopecia areata. CDR3s leave out the opening cysteine and the closing phenylalanine or tryptophan.

>TRBV14|TRBJ1-2
ASSQWTEGTYGYT
>TRBV30|TRBJ1-3
ASGTGEGNTIY
>TRBV29-1|TRBJ2-6
SVEGGTSGANVLT
>TRBV15|TRBJ2-7
ATSNAGIPYEQY
>TRBV29-1|TRBJ1-1
SVEAGRGLTEAF
>TRBV25-1|TRBJ1-2
ASGQGSRGYT
>TRBV4-2|TRBJ1-2
ASSQAGGTGWGGYT
>TRBV27|TRBJ1-4
ASPEYRDEKLF
>TRBV10-3|TRBJ2-5
AISESRTSPETQY
>TRBV29-1|TRBJ2-3
SVEPHSRRTDTQY
>TRBV6-5|TRBJ2-7
ASSLPRGIYYEQY
>TRBV4-2|TRBJ2-3
ASSLRSGVEDTQY
>TRBV13|TRBJ2-7
ASRLAGHEQY
>TRBV27|TRBJ2-7
ASSPLAGGPYEQY
>TRBV5-1|TRBJ2-2
ASSLSLAGGPNTGELF
>TRBV4-2|TRBJ1-4
ASSQGDGGEKLF
>TRBV2|TRBJ1-2
ASRRQEANYGYT
>TRBV4-2|TRBJ1-1
ASSQALGGSMNTEAF
>TRBV29-1|TRBJ2-3
SVEGGVDTQY